Each of the 26 T cell receptor beta chains below was sequenced from the same sample in a study of T cells in Graves' hyperthyroidism and ophthalmopathy. RNA transcripts yielded amplified TCR beta CDR3 regions. Initially, a first-round RT-PCR of the TCR CDR3 employed the HTBI primer set. TCRdb processed the multiplex PCR reads anew with MiXCR; each CDR3 protein has one entry. Among around 620,000 distinct CDR3 sequences listed, around 42% were seen once. Specimen: peripheral blood or thyroid tissue (not recorded which). These receptors originate from an adult woman with Graves' disease, either hyperthyroidism or ophthalmopathy (not recorded which).

There are a few counts of this clonotype. The V and J genes are TRBV30 and TRBJ1-5; D not certain. Germline-derived CDR1 and CDR2 are GTSNPN and SVGIG (reference sequence). The CDR3 runs to 13 residues. The V and J ends lost 4 bases and 0 bases respectively, with 7 bases between them. The CDR3 protein is CAWTSHSNQPQHF. The CDR3 DNA is TGTGCCTGGACGTCTCATAGCAATCAGCCCCAGCATTTT.

The chain joins TRBV7-6 to TRBJ1-1, with a tentative D call TRBD1 (5 bases). Germline V lookup: CDR1 SGHVS, CDR2 FNYEAQ. The CDR3 is 14 residues long. V lost 0 bases and J 5 bases, leaving 10 bases between the germline ends. For the CDR3, the DNA is TGTGCCAGCAGCTTAGCCGGGACGGCTACTGAAGCTTTCTTT. Its translation: CASSLAGTATEAFF.

This clonotype was seen just once. The genes are TRBV7-2 and TRBJ2-1; 8 positions agree with TRBD2. The CDR3 loop spans 14 amino acids. Germline lookup yields CDR1 SGHTA and CDR2 FQGNSA. J gave up 7 bases and V 10 bases, and 12 bases lay outside the gene matches. CDR3 DNA: TGTGCCACCCGGAGGGGACTAGTAAGGAATGAGCAGTTCTTC. Translated: CATRRGLVRNEQFF. Looking up the rest from reference TRBV7-2 and TRBJ2-1 gives the full variable domain: GAGVSQSPSNKVTEKGKDVELRCDPISGHTALYWYRQSLGQGLEFLIYFQGNSAPDKSGLPSDRFSAERTGGSVSTLTIQRTQQEDSAVYLCATRRGLVRNEQFFGPGTRLTVL.

This clonotype has at least ten counts. The gene calls are TRBV6-6 and TRBJ2-7; D possibly corresponds to TRBD1 (5 bases). V lost 11 bases and J lost 0, with 14 bases in between. This CDR3 region has 13 residues. Germline CDR1 and CDR2: MNHNY and SVGAGI (reference sequence). CDR3 coding DNA: TGTGCCTCCAATAGGGGCACCTCCTACGAGCAGTACTTC. It codes for CASNRGTSYEQYF.

This clonotype was observed a handful of times. This CDR3 is CSASSAGDTGELFF. The CDR3 DNA is TGCAGTGCTAGTAGCGCAGGGGACACCGGGGAGCTGTTTTTT. This sequence joins TRBV20-1 and TRBJ2-2; D is perhaps TRBD1 (6 bases). Germline V lookup: CDR1 DFQATT, CDR2 SNEGSKA (reference sequence). The V end was cut by 3 bases, the J end by 3 bases, with 11 bases between. The CDR3 totals 14 residues.

The chain is built from TRBV20-1 and TRBJ1-1; no definite D call. V lost 2 bases, J lost 4 bases, and 11 bases lay in between. Germline V gives CDR1 DFQATT, CDR2 SNEGSKA (reference sequence). The CDR3 runs 13 residues. The CDR3 is CSARHGRGTEAFF. CDR3 DNA sequence: TGCAGTGCTAGACACGGCCGCGGCACTGAAGCTTTCTTT.

The chain's CDR3 is CASINGYTF. CDR3 sequence (DNA): TGTGCCAGTATTAATGGCTACACCTTC. The J gene is TRBJ1-2, the V gene TRBV19; D remains unclear. Germline CDR1 reads LNHDA; CDR2 reads SQIVND (reference sequence). Trimming left V 7 bases short and J 6 bases short, with 3 bases between. The CDR3 length is 9 residues.

In this sample, this clonotype turned up many times. V gene TRBV20-1 combines with J gene TRBJ1-2; the match to TRBD1 covers 7 bases. Looked up from germline, CDR1 is DFQATT and CDR2 is SNEGSKA (reference sequence). Trimming at V came to 0 bases and at J to 4 bases, leaving 5 bases not matched to a gene. This CDR3 contains 14 residues. CDR3 DNA: TGCAGTGCTAGAGATCCGGGACAGATCTATGGCTACACCTTC. Protein: CSARDPGQIYGYTF.

This rearrangement joins TRBV20-1 to TRBJ2-5, with 11 bases that match TRBD2. The CDR3 runs to 14 residues. Germline V gene lookup returns CDR1 DFQATT and CDR2 SNEGSKA (reference sequence). J lost 4 bases, V lost 6 bases, and 7 bases had no gene match. The DNA of the CDR3 is TGCAGTGCGGCTAATAGCGGGAGGGCAGAGACCCAGTACTTC. As protein: CSAANSGRAETQYF.

Many counts were recorded for this clonotype. The V gene is TRBV7-9, the J gene TRBJ1-5; the D is unclear. The V end lost 5 bases, the J end lost 7 bases, and 12 bases lay between the germline ends. Germline V gives CDR1 SEHNR, CDR2 FQNEAQ (reference sequence). The CDR3 has 13 residues. CDR3 DNA: TGTGCCAGCAGCCGTAACACGGGGCAGCCCCAGCATTTT. Protein product: CASSRNTGQPQHF.

The chain recombines TRBV7-2 with TRBJ1-2; D not resolved. The CDR3 length is 15 residues. Germline V gene lookup returns CDR1 SGHTA and CDR2 FQGNSA. Trimming stripped 0 bases from V and 2 bases from J, with 10 bases between. This chain's CDR3 is CASSLATAPNYGYTF. DNA for the CDR3: TGTGCCAGCAGCTTAGCAACAGCCCCGAACTATGGCTACACCTTC.

This clonotype came up a few times. The chain joins TRBV10-3 to TRBJ2-7; D call uncertain. This CDR3 has 13 amino acids. Germline V lookup: CDR1 ENHRY, CDR2 SYGVKD. V lost 3 bases and J lost 2, with 8 bases in between. CDR3 coding DNA: TGTGCCATCAGTGAACGCCATCCCTACGAGCAGTACTTC. This translates into CAISERHPYEQYF.

The CDR3 loop reads CARAGAGNSPLHF. The CDR3 nucleotides read TGTGCCAGAGCGGGGGCTGGGAATTCACCCCTCCACTTT. The chain recombines TRBV2 with TRBJ1-6; TRBD1 might be the D (6 bases). Germline assignment: CDR1 SNHLY and CDR2 FYNNEI. The CDR3 contains 13 residues. Trimming took off 9 bases at V and 7 bases at J, with 13 bases between the two ends.

This clonotype was seen at least ten times. The gene calls are TRBV19 and TRBJ1-5; 10 nucleotides agree with TRBD1. V shed 5 bases and J 11 bases; nucleotides not matched to a gene: 12. The CDR3 runs to 15 residues. Germline lookup yields CDR1 LNHDA and CDR2 SQIVND (reference sequence). The CDR3 DNA reads TGTGCCAGTAGTCTTGACAGGGGGCCCCGTGGAGCCCAGCATTTT. It yields the protein CASSLDRGPRGAQHF. Full variable domain (rest looked up from reference TRBV19 and TRBJ1-5): DGGITQSPKYLFRKEGQNVTLSCEQNLNHDAMYWYRQDPGQGLRLIYYSQIVNDFQKGDIAEGYSVSREKKESFPLTVTSAQKNPTAFYLCASSLDRGPRGAQHFGDGTRLSIL.

In its sample, this clonotype was seen a few times. The V and J genes are TRBV30 and TRBJ2-7, with D perhaps being TRBD1 or TRBD2 (5 bases each). V shed 3 bases and J shed 4 bases, with 10 bases lying between them. The CDR3 is 12 amino acids. The V gene's germline CDR1 is GTSNPN and CDR2 SVGIG (reference sequence). The CDR3 sequence: CAWSPGGYEQYF. CDR3 sequence (DNA): TGTGCCTGGAGCCCTGGGGGTTACGAGCAGTACTTC.

V gene TRBV9 combines with J gene TRBJ2-7; 12 bases align to TRBD2. CDR1 is SGDLS and CDR2 is YYNGEE in the germline V gene. V lost 3 bases and J lost 6; bases outside the gene matches: 13. The CDR3 length is 17 residues. The CDR3 loop is CASSATLAGGEVREQYF. The DNA for the CDR3 is TGTGCCAGCAGCGCTACCCTAGCGGGAGGGGAGGTACGCGAGCAGTACTTC.

The chain links TRBV7-8 to TRBJ2-7; D remains unclear. The CDR3 is 13 residues long. Trimming took 5 bases from V and 6 from J, leaving 14 bases between them. Germline loops: CDR1 SGHVS, CDR2 FQNEAQ. The CDR3 loop reads CASSLRIIGEQYF. DNA of the CDR3: TGTGCCAGCAGCCTCAGGATTATTGGCGAGCAGTACTTC.

This clonotype was counted ten times or more. This chain connects TRBV14 to TRBJ2-7, with unresolved D. The CDR3 runs to 14 residues. Trimming pared 4 bases from V and 2 bases from J, leaving 12 bases between. CDR1 and CDR2 from the germline V gene are SGHDN and FVKESK. This chain's CDR3 is CASSPRYGTYEQYF. The CDR3 DNA sequence: TGTGCCAGCAGCCCCAGATACGGTACCTACGAGCAGTACTTC.

The chain recombines TRBV4-1 with TRBJ1-5; D ambiguous. This CDR3 is built from 17 residues. Trimming removed 3 bases at V and 5 bases at J, with 20 bases between. CDR1 and CDR2 (germline): MGHRA, YSYEKL. The DNA for the CDR3 is TGCGCCAGCAGCCACCTTCCGGGAGCGGGTCTCCATCAGCCCCAGCATTTT. Protein sequence: CASSHLPGAGLHQPQHF.

The CDR3 protein is CASSLAPGIPNYGYTF. DNA for the CDR3: TGTGCCAGCAGCTTAGCCCCCGGGATTCCTAACTATGGCTACACCTTC. The chain joins TRBV7-8 to TRBJ1-2; no definite D call. The CDR3 has 16 amino acids. V dropped 0 bases and J dropped 0 bases, with 11 bases sitting between them. The germline CDR1 and CDR2 sequences are SGHVS and FQNEAQ.

In this sample, this clonotype turned up a few times. J is TRBJ1-6 and V is TRBV20-1, with 7 bases identical to TRBD1. Germline V gene data show CDR1 as DFQATT and CDR2 as SNEGSKA (reference sequence). V shed 6 bases, J shed 6 bases, and the junction held 5 bases outside the gene matches. This CDR3 spans 13 amino acids. DNA for the CDR3: TGCAGTGCATTGAGGGACAGTAATTCACCCCTCCACTTT. This sequence encodes CSALRDSNSPLHF.

The chain couples TRBV12-3 or TRBV12-4 to TRBJ1-1; D gene ambiguous. Trimming took off 6 bases at V and 5 bases at J, with 10 bases between the two ends. The CDR3 length is 12 residues. The CDR3 sequence: CASSQTQTEAFF. Written as DNA, the CDR3 is TGTGCCAGCAGCCAAACTCAAACTGAAGCTTTCTTT.

This clonotype appeared many times. The V gene is TRBV13, the J gene TRBJ2-7; 8 bases are shared with TRBD2. The CDR3 length is 15 residues. Germline values: CDR1 PRHDT, CDR2 FYEKMQ (reference sequence). J lost 2 bases, V lost 0 bases, and 3 bases had no gene match. The DNA for the CDR3 is TGTGCCAGCAGCTTAGGGACTAGCGCGCCCTACGAGCAGTACTTC. This sequence encodes CASSLGTSAPYEQYF.

The sample holds many counts of this clonotype. The gene calls are TRBV5-1 and TRBJ1-4; 7 nucleotides match TRBD1. This CDR3 comprises 16 residues. V lost 4 bases, J lost 5 bases, and 11 bases stayed unmatched. CDR1 and CDR2 (germline): SGHRS, YFSETQ. CDR3 DNA: TGCGCCAGCAGCAGAGGACAGGAAGGGAGGAATGAAAAACTGTTTTTT. Protein product: CASSRGQEGRNEKLFF.

This clonotype was detected many times. The CDR3 sequence: CAISGGTAPRETQYF. CDR3 sequence (DNA): TGTGCCATCAGTGGGGGGACAGCCCCTAGGGAGACCCAGTACTTC. The chain combines TRBV10-3 with TRBJ2-5, with 7 nucleotides matching TRBD1. The CDR3 sequence is 15 residues long. Germline CDR1 and CDR2: ENHRY and SYGVKD. V was clipped by 4 bases and J by 5 bases; unmatched bases: 10.

This clonotype was recorded a few times. V usage is TRBV7-9 and J usage is TRBJ1-1; D perhaps matches TRBD1 (6 bases). CDR1 and CDR2 from the germline V gene are SEHNR and FQNEAQ (reference sequence). Trimming took 0 bases from V and 3 from J, leaving 11 bases between them. The CDR3 covers 15 residues. Here the CDR3 DNA reads TGTGCCAGCAGCTTAGCTGACAGGACCCACACTGAAGCTTTCTTT. It translates to CASSLADRTHTEAFF. Variable domain in full (rest from reference TRBV7-9 and TRBJ1-1): DTGVSQNPRHKITKRGQNVTFRCDPISEHNRLYWYRQTLGQGPEFLTYFQNEAQLEKSRLLSDRFSAERPKGSFSTLEIQRTEQGDSAMYLCASSLADRTHTEAFFGQGTRLTVV.